Listed below are T cell receptor beta chains from one sample, sequenced in a study of T cells after posttransplantation cyclophosphamide. Generated by immunoSEQ multiplex PCR, the TCRdb table keeps only in-frame clones and is missing some. The sample has over 15,000 clones, 85% seen once; the top ten hold around 30%. The source was PBMCs, collected after allogeneic stem cell transplant with calcineurin inhibitor and methotrexate. These receptors came from a female patient between 18 and 30 years old who received an allogeneic stem cell transplant from an unrelated donor, was CMV-positive, and had acute and chronic GVHD. Some of the T cells may derive from the graft donor. The conserved cysteine and the conserved F or W are not part of the CDR3 here. Fields, in order: CDR3 protein, clone size, V gene, J gene. Clone size is stated in some rows and not others, as once, few, many or a class when expanded.

CDR3 protein: ASSGTSGGRSSYEQY
clone size: NA
V gene: TRBV28
J gene: NA

CDR3 protein: ASSQDKGYEQY
clone size: NA
V gene: TRBV4-1
J gene: NA

CDR3 protein: ASSFRDTYQPQH
clone size: NA
V gene: TRBV5-5
J gene: TRBJ1-5

CDR3 protein: ASSIVRTSGYNEQF
clone size: NA
V gene: TRBV19
J gene: TRBJ2-1

CDR3 protein: ASSASGRGNEQF
clone size: NA
V gene: TRBV7-2
J gene: TRBJ2-1

CDR3 protein: ASSQARSSGGNTIY
clone size: few
V gene: TRBV4-1
J gene: TRBJ1-3

CDR3 protein: SVAGASGTMDEQF
clone size: once
V gene: TRBV29-1
J gene: TRBJ2-1

CDR3 protein: ASSLRLGQGSNQPQH
clone size: NA
V gene: TRBV19
J gene: TRBJ1-5

CDR3 protein: ASSIGRDGPSEAF
clone size: NA
V gene: TRBV19
J gene: TRBJ1-1

CDR3 protein: ASRPGFATEAF
clone size: NA
V gene: TRBV6-1
J gene: TRBJ1-1

CDR3 protein: ASSESGGGFDGYT
clone size: NA
V gene: TRBV10-1
J gene: TRBJ1-2

CDR3 protein: ASSGSRRGQGQDKLF
clone size: NA
V gene: TRBV7-9
J gene: TRBJ1-4

CDR3 protein: ASSPGPEGNTIY
clone size: NA
V gene: TRBV6-4
J gene: TRBJ1-3

CDR3 protein: VRSYAAASNQPQH
clone size: NA
V gene: TRBV7-5
J gene: TRBJ1-5

CDR3 protein: ASSRTGTSVSYNEQF
clone size: NA
V gene: TRBV7-9
J gene: TRBJ2-1

CDR3 protein: SVGSSAGSTDTQY
clone size: NA
V gene: TRBV29-1
J gene: TRBJ2-3

CDR3 protein: ASSLQGAYEQY
clone size: once
V gene: TRBV5-1
J gene: TRBJ2-7

CDR3 protein: ASAIQGPYGYT
clone size: NA
V gene: TRBV19
J gene: TRBJ1-2

CDR3 protein: AWSFGTVGYT
clone size: NA
V gene: TRBV30
J gene: TRBJ1-2

CDR3 protein: AWSPGTGTYEQY
clone size: NA
V gene: TRBV30
J gene: TRBJ2-7

CDR3 protein: ASSFGDRGQETQY
clone size: NA
V gene: TRBV5-5
J gene: TRBJ2-5

CDR3 protein: ASSLSASGSADTQY
clone size: NA
V gene: TRBV7-9
J gene: TRBJ2-3

CDR3 protein: ASSQRERVNEQF
clone size: NA
V gene: TRBV19
J gene: TRBJ2-1

CDR3 protein: ASSLGGQQNIQY
clone size: NA
V gene: TRBV5-1
J gene: TRBJ2-4

CDR3 protein: ASRSRGGTEAF
clone size: NA
V gene: TRBV5-6
J gene: TRBJ1-1

CDR3 protein: ASSETPLTGANNSPLH
clone size: NA
V gene: TRBV6-1
J gene: TRBJ1-6

CDR3 protein: ASSPGLAGVDTQY
clone size: NA
V gene: TRBV11-3
J gene: TRBJ2-3

CDR3 protein: ASSWGLAGRETQY
clone size: NA
V gene: TRBV7-2
J gene: TRBJ2-5

CDR3 protein: ASSLSGGDPYGYT
clone size: once
V gene: TRBV5-6
J gene: TRBJ1-2